The 13 T cell receptor beta chains listed next were all sequenced from one sample in a study of T cell changes during pregnancy in multiple sclerosis. TCRdb's table, derived via immunoSEQ multiplex PCR, lists solely in-frame clones and lacks some. The sample holds 130,000 or so clones; approximately 94% are singletons and the top ten take 6.2%. The sample consisted of peripheral blood, taken before pregnancy. All receptors come from a female donor with multiple sclerosis, enrolled in a pregnancy study.

This clone was recorded only once. The chain has TRBV9 and TRBJ1-3; TRBD1 might be the D (6 bases). This CDR3 has 14 residues. The V and J ends lost 2 bases and 0 bases respectively, with 6 bases between them. Per the germline V gene, CDR1 is SGDLS and CDR2 is YYNGEE. The CDR3 is CASSVGASGNTIYF. The CDR3 nucleotides are TGTGCCAGCAGCGTGGGGGCCTCTGGAAACACCATATATTTT. The variable domain in full, with the rest retrieved from reference TRBV9 and TRBJ1-3, is DSGVTQTPKHLITATGQRVTLRCSPRSGDLSVYWYQQSLDQGLQFLIQYYNGEERAKGNILERFSAQQFPDLHSELNLSSLELGDSALYFCASSVGASGNTIYFGEGSWLTVV.

The V gene is TRBV18, the J gene TRBJ2-3, with D hard to call. Germline V lookup: CDR1 KGHSH, CDR2 LQKENI. Trimming left V 2 bases short and J 2 bases short, with 5 bases between. This CDR3 spans 13 amino acids. CDR3 sequence (DNA): TGTGCCAGCTCACCAGCTACCACAGATACGCAGTATTTT. Translating it yields CASSPATTDTQYF.

J is TRBJ1-4 and V is TRBV25-1; D not certain. Trimming removed 5 bases from V and 0 bases from J, with 4 bases in between. CDR1 and CDR2 (germline): MGHDK, SYGVNS. The CDR3 runs 13 residues. The CDR3 is CASSPPTNEKLFF. The CDR3, as DNA: TGTGCCAGCAGTCCTCCAACTAATGAAAAACTGTTTTTT.

This clone occurred once. The chain joins TRBV6-1 to TRBJ1-1, with TRBD1 identical over 7 bases. CDR3 length: 14 residues. Germline V lookup: CDR1 MNHNS, CDR2 SASEGT. The J segment lost 1 base and the V segment lost 6 bases, leaving 5 bases of the junction unmatched. The DNA of the CDR3 is TGTGCCAGCAGGTCCCAGGGGGGGAACACTGAAGCTTTCTTT. This encodes CASRSQGGNTEAFF.

The rearrangement joins TRBV6-6 to TRBJ2-2; 8 bases are shared with TRBD2. CDR3 size: 16 residues. V lost 1 base to trimming and J lost 4 bases; unmatched junction nucleotides: 5. CDR1 and CDR2 (germline): MNHNY, SVGAGI (reference sequence). Here the CDR3 reads CASSYFGGAGTGELFF. CDR3 nucleotides: TGTGCCAGCAGTTACTTCGGGGGGGCCGGCACCGGGGAGCTGTTTTTT.

The rearrangement links TRBV7-3 to TRBJ2-3, with 7 bases lining up with TRBD1. V gave up 2 bases and J gave up 0 bases; unmatched junction bases: 5. There are 16 residues in the CDR3. CDR1 and CDR2 from the germline V gene are SGHTA and FQGTGA. CDR3 nucleotides: TGTGCCAGCAGCTTATTGTCCAGGGGGAGCACAGATACGCAGTATTTT. Its protein product is CASSLLSRGSTDTQYF.

The chain joins TRBV30 to TRBJ2-1; 9 nucleotides match TRBD2. Germline V gene sequence: CDR1 GTSNPN, CDR2 SVGIG (reference sequence). The length of the CDR3 is 17 residues. V lost 5 bases, J lost 4 bases, and 15 bases stayed unmatched. As DNA, the CDR3 is TGTGCCTGGCGAAACAGCGGGAGGCGCCTGGGGTACAATGAGCAGTTCTTC. Amino acid sequence: CAWRNSGRRLGYNEQFF.

The rearrangement joins TRBV5-8 to TRBJ1-5; TRBD1 matches 10 bases. The CDR3 totals 16 residues. Germline V gene lookup returns CDR1 SGHTS and CDR2 YDEGEE. Trimming at V came to 4 bases and at J to 4 bases, leaving 8 bases not matched to a gene. The CDR3, as DNA: TGTGCCAGCAGCGGGGGGGACAGGGGACGGAATCAGCCCCAGCATTTT. It is translated as CASSGGDRGRNQPQHF.

The rearrangement links TRBV12-1 to TRBJ2-7; whether TRBD2, the table's D call, matches the DNA was not checked. TRBV12-1 counts as a pseudogene. This CDR3 contains 17 residues. In DNA form, the CDR3 reads TGTGCCAGCAGCGCCAGGACTAGCGGGAGCCTCATCTACGAGCAGTACTTC. Its translation: CASSARTSGSLIYEQYF.

The V call is TRBV19, the J call TRBJ2-1; 8 positions agree with TRBD2. The CDR3 spans 14 residues. After removal of 3 bases from V and 5 bases from J, the junction contained 3 bases not matched to a gene. The germline V gene encodes CDR1 LNHDA and CDR2 SQIVND (reference sequence). The CDR3 region has the DNA TGTGCCAGTAGTATCGCGGGAGGAAACAATGAGCAGTTCTTC. Protein: CASSIAGGNNEQFF.

This chain uses TRBV6-6 with TRBJ1-2, with D unclear. This CDR3 has 14 residues. Per germline, CDR1 MNHNY and CDR2 SVGAGI (reference sequence). V dropped 0 bases and J dropped 6 bases, with 11 bases sitting between them. CDR3 bases: TGTGCCAGCAGTTACTCGAGAGTAATGGATGGCTACACCTTC. Translated, it gives CASSYSRVMDGYTF.

The chain uses TRBV10-2 and TRBJ2-3; 10 nucleotides match TRBD2. The ends lost 6 bases at V and 1 base at J; junction bases unmatched: 13. The CDR3 has 18 amino acids. In germline, CDR1 is WSHSY, CDR2 SAAADI. CDR3 residues: CASSKTGTSVRGTDTQYF. The CDR3 bases are TGCGCCAGCAGCAAGACCGGGACTAGCGTTAGAGGCACAGATACGCAGTATTTT.

The chain recombines TRBV9 with TRBJ2-3, with 10 bases matching TRBD2. CDR1 and CDR2 (germline): SGDLS, YYNGEE. Unmatched junction bases numbered 4, after V lost 0 bases and J lost 3 bases. CDR3 length equals 16 residues. CDR3 nucleotide sequence: TGTGCCAGCAGCGTAGAACTAGCGGGGCCGACAGATACGCAGTATTTT. Translating it yields CASSVELAGPTDTQYF.